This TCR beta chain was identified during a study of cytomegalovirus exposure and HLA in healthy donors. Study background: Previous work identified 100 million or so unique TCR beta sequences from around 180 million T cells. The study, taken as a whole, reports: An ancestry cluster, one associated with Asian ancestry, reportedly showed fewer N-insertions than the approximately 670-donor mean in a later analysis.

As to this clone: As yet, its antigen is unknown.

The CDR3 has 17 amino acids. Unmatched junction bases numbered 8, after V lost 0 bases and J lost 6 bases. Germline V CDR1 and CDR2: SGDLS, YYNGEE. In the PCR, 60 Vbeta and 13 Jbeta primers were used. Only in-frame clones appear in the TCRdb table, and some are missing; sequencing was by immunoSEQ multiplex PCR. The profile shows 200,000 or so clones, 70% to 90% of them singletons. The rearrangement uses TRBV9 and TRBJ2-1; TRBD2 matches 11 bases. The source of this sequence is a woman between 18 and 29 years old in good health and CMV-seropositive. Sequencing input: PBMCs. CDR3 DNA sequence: TGTGCCAGCAGCGTAGGGGGTAGGGGACTAGCGGTCAATGAGCAGTTCTTC. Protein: CASSVGGRGLAVNEQFF.